Each of the 11 T cell receptor beta chains below was sequenced from the same sample in a study of identical twins. TCRdb re-analysed the 5' RACE reads in MiXCR, keeping a single row per CDR3 protein. The sample holds fewer than 550,000 distinct CDR3 sequences, over 12% seen once. These same records also appear under a second study, on yellow fever vaccine responses in identical twins.

What was sequenced was CD4+ T cells sorted from blood. These receptors were collected from a woman aged 18-30 years in good health.

V gene TRBV11-2 combines with J gene TRBJ2-1, with no clear D. Trimming shortened V by 1 base and J by 5 bases, and 12 bases separated the two germline ends. Germline CDR1 is SGHAT and CDR2 is FQNNGV. CDR3 length: 15 residues. Here the CDR3 DNA reads TGTGCCAGCAGCTTAGCGCCAGGTGGGGACAATGAGCAGTTCTTC. It yields the protein CASSLAPGGDNEQFF.

This clonotype was seen only a few times. The chain has TRBV12-3 or TRBV12-4 and TRBJ1-6; weak D call: TRBD1 (6 bases). V dropped 5 bases and J dropped 4 bases, with 9 bases sitting between them. The CDR3 has 14 amino acids. The CDR3 sequence: CASSEQGYNSPLHF. In nucleotides, the CDR3 is TGTGCCAGCAGTGAACAGGGATATAATTCACCCCTCCACTTT.

The chain employs TRBV3-1 and TRBJ2-1, with 9 bases that match TRBD2. From germline, CDR1 is LGHDT and CDR2 YNNKEL (reference sequence). This CDR3 has 16 residues. V was pared by 4 bases and J by 7 bases, with 11 bases of the junction left unmatched. DNA for the CDR3: TGTGCCAGCAGCCCTGTCGGGACTAGCATCGGTAATGAGCAGTTCTTC. The encoded protein is CASSPVGTSIGNEQFF.

The V call is TRBV12-3 or TRBV12-4, the J call TRBJ2-7; TRBD1 aligns across 7 bases. V trimming: 5 bases; J trimming: 6 bases; junction bases outside the gene matches: 10. This CDR3 contains 14 residues. The CDR3 DNA is TGTGCCAGCAGTGTTGACAGGGTACCGGGCGAGCAGTACTTC. It specifies CASSVDRVPGEQYF.

The chain employs TRBV20-1 and TRBJ2-3, with 9 bases lining up with TRBD1. Germline V lookup: CDR1 DFQATT, CDR2 SNEGSKA (reference sequence). With V trimmed by 6 bases and J by 4 bases, 8 bases remained unmatched. CDR3 length equals 14 residues. The CDR3 spells CSANRGLGADTQYF. CDR3 DNA: TGCAGTGCAAACAGGGGGCTGGGGGCAGATACGCAGTATTTT.

The chain has TRBV7-2 and TRBJ2-5, with 7 bases aligning to TRBD2. With V trimmed by 3 bases and J by 5 bases, 9 bases remained unmatched. The CDR3 is 15 residues long. Per the germline V gene, CDR1 is SGHTA and CDR2 is FQGNSA. In DNA, the CDR3 is TGTGCCAGCAGCTTCGGCCCGGGAGGCGGGGAGACCCAGTACTTC. Translated: CASSFGPGGGETQYF.

In this sample, this clonotype turned up a few times. V gene TRBV5-1 combines with J gene TRBJ2-3; D gene ambiguous. V was clipped by 0 bases and J by 0 bases, with 11 bases between them. Germline V gene sequence: CDR1 SGHRS, CDR2 YFSETQ. This CDR3 contains 16 residues. The CDR3 spells CASSLGTYTSTDTQYF. The DNA for the CDR3 is TGCGCCAGCAGCTTGGGGACGTACACTAGCACAGATACGCAGTATTTT. The full variable domain, rest sourced from reference TRBV5-1 and TRBJ2-3, is KAGVTQTPRYLIKTRGQQVTLSCSPISGHRSVSWYQQTPGQGLQFLFEYFSETQRNKGNFPGRFSGRQFSNSRSEMNVSTLELGDSALYLCASSLGTYTSTDTQYFGPGTRLTVL.

This clonotype has just a few counts. V is TRBV7-9 and J is TRBJ2-1; 12 bases are shared with TRBD2. Unmatched junction bases numbered 8, after V lost 5 bases and J lost 9 bases. Germline values: CDR1 SEHNR, CDR2 FQNEAQ (reference sequence). This CDR3 region has 15 residues. CDR3 sequence reads: CASSATSGRGFEQFF. CDR3 sequence (DNA): TGTGCCAGCAGCGCGACTAGCGGGAGAGGATTTGAGCAGTTCTTC. Full variable domain (missing parts from reference TRBV7-9 and TRBJ2-1): DTGVSQNPRHKITKRGQNVTFRCDPISEHNRLYWYRQTLGQGPEFLTYFQNEAQLEKSRLLSDRFSAERPKGSFSTLEIQRTEQGDSAMYLCASSATSGRGFEQFFGPGTRLTVL.

This clonotype was found a few times. The V gene is TRBV6-2 or TRBV6-3, the J gene TRBJ1-6; D may be TRBD1 (5 bases). The V end lost 4 bases, the J end lost 10 bases, and 8 bases lay between the germline ends. This CDR3 has 12 amino acids. Germline V lookup: CDR1 MNHEY, CDR2 SVGEGT. DNA for the CDR3: TGTGCCAGCAGTTCGACAGTGTCACCCCTCCACTTT. Its protein is CASSSTVSPLHF.

Comments on this clonotype: The junction differs from germline at one of its ends, possibly a read error. The chain recombines TRBV5-1 with TRBJ2-2; D gene ambiguous. The CDR3 consists of 12 residues. CDR1 is SGHRS, CDR2 YFSETQ, per germline. CDR3 amino acids: CASRPNTWELFF. CDR3 DNA sequence: TGCGCCAGCAGGCCGAACACCTGGGAGCTGTTTTTT.

This clonotype has at least ten counts. The chain couples TRBV12-3 or TRBV12-4 to TRBJ1-5; D is ambiguous. The CDR3 is 15 amino acids. V shed 2 bases and J shed 4 bases, with 12 bases lying between them. The DNA of the CDR3 is TGTGCCAGCAGTTTAAGTCCGAATGGGAATCAGCCCCAGCATTTT. This gives the protein CASSLSPNGNQPQHF.